This T cell receptor (beta chain) is drawn from a study of cytomegalovirus exposure and HLA in healthy donors. Overall study: A prior study identified some 100 million unique TCR beta sequences from about 179 million T cells. Study conclusions and caveats: Later on, a genetic analysis was performed. It linked a missense variant in DCLRE1C with V- and J-gene trimming of TCR beta. In a later analysis, across HLA loci, associated TCR counts were highest for DRB1, lowest for HLA-C. The authors later found most CMV-associated TCR beta chains appeared HLA-restricted.

This clone turned up a few times. The target antigen is unknown. Use of 60 Vbeta and 13 Jbeta primers characterized the PCR. Method: immunoSEQ multiplex PCR; TCRdb's copy keeps in-frame clones and lacks some. The data contain around 130,000 clones, around four fifths of them singletons. The CDR3 sequence is 18 residues long. CDR1 and CDR2 from the germline V gene are LNHDA and SQIVND (reference sequence). Trimming at V came to 5 bases and at J to 4 bases, leaving 12 bases not matched to a gene. Sequenced: PBMCs. The clonotype originates from a boy between 10 and 17 years old in good health and CMV-seronegative. J is TRBJ2-1 and V is TRBV19; TRBD2 matches 12 bases. CDR3 protein: CASSPGGLGLAGYNEQFF. The CDR3 DNA sequence: TGTGCCAGTAGTCCAGGGGGACTAGGACTAGCGGGGTACAATGAGCAGTTCTTC.